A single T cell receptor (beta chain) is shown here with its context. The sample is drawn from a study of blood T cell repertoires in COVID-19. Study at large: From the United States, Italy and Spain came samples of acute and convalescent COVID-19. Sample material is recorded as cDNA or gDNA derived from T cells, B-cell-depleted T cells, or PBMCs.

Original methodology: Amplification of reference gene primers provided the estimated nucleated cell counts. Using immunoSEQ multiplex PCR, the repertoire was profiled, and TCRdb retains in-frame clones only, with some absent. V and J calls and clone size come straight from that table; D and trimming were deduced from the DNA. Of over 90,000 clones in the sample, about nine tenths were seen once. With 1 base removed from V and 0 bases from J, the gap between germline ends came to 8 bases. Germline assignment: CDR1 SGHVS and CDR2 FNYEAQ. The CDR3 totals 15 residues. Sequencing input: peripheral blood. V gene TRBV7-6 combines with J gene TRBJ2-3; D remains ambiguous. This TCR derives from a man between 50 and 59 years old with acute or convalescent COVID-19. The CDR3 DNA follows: TGTGCCAGCAGCTTAGATACAGCCAGCACAGATACGCAGTATTTT. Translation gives CASSLDTASTDTQYF.